The source of this TCR beta chain is a study of T cell changes during pregnancy in multiple sclerosis. V was shortened by 5 bases and J by 0 bases, with 2 bases between the two germline ends. The germline V gene has CDR1 LNHDA and CDR2 SQIVND (reference sequence). There are 12 residues in the CDR3. Some clones are missing from TCRdb's copy, which holds only in-frame ones; the method was immunoSEQ multiplex PCR. The sample lists around 50,000 clones, over 90% occurring once. This chain uses TRBV19 with TRBJ2-1; D is unclear. The TCR sequence derives from a female donor in good health, enrolled as a control in a pregnancy study. Source: CD4+ T cells from peripheral blood mononuclear cells, taken after pregnancy. This CDR3 is CASSLSYNEQFF. Here the CDR3 DNA reads TGTGCCAGTAGTCTCTCCTACAATGAGCAGTTCTTC. Supplemented by reference TRBV19 and TRBJ2-1, the full variable domain reads DGGITQSPKYLFRKEGQNVTLSCEQNLNHDAMYWYRQDPGQGLRLIYYSQIVNDFQKGDIAEGYSVSREKKESFPLTVTSAQKNPTAFYLCASSLSYNEQFFGPGTRLTVL.